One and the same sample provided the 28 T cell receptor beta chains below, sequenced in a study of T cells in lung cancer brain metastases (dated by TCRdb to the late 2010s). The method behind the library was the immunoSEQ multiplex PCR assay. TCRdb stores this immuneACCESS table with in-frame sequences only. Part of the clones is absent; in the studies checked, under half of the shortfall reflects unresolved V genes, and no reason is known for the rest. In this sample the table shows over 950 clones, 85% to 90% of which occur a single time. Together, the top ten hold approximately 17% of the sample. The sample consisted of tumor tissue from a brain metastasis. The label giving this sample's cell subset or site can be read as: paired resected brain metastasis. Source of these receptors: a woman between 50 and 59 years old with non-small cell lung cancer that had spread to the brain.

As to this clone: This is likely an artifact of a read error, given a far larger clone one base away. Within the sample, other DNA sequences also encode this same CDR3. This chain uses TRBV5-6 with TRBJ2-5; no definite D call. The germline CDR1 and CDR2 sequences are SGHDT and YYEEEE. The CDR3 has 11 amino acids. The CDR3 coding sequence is TGTGCCAGCAGCTTGAAAGAAACCCAGTACTTC. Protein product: CASSLKETQYF.

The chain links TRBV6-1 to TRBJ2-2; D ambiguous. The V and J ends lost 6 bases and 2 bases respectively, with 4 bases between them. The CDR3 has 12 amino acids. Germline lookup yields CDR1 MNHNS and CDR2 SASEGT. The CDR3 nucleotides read TGTGCCAGCAGGACTAACACCGGGGAGCTGTTTTTT. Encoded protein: CASRTNTGELFF.

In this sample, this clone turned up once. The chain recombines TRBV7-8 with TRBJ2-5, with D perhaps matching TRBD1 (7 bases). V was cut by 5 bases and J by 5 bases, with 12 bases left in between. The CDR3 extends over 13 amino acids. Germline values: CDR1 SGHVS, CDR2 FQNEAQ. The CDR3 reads CASSGGGRETQYF. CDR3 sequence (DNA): TGTGCCAGCAGCGGAGGGGGCCGGGAGACCCAGTACTTC.

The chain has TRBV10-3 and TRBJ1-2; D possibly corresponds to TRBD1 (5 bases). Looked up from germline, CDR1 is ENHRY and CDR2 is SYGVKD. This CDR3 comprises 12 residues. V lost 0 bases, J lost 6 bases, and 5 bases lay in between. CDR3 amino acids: CAISESDNGYTF. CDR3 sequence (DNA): TGTGCCATCAGTGAGTCGGACAATGGCTACACCTTC.

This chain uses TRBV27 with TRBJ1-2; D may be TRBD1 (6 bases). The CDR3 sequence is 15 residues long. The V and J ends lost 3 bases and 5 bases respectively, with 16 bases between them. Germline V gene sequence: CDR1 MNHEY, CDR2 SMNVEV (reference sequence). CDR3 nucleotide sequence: TGTGCCAGCAGTTTGGGTGGAGGGGGGCTATATGGCTACACCTTC. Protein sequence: CASSLGGGGLYGYTF.

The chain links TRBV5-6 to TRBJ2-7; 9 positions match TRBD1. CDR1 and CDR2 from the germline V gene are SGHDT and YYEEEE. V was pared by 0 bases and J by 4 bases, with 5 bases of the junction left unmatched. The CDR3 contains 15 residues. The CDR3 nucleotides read TGTGCCAGCAGCTTGGGGGGGACAGGGCGGTACGAGCAGTACTTC. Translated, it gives CASSLGGTGRYEQYF. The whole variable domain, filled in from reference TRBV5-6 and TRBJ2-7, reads DAGVTQSPTHLIKTRGQQVTLRCSPKSGHDTVSWYQQALGQGPQFIFQYYEEEERQRGNFPDRFSGHQFPNYSSELNVNALLLGDSALYLCASSLGGTGRYEQYFGPGTRLTVT.

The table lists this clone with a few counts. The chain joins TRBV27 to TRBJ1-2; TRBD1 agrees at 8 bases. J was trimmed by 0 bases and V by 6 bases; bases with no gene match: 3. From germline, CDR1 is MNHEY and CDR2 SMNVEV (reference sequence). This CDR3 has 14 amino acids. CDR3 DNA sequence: TGTGCCAGCAGGACACAGGGGGCTAACTATGGCTACACCTTC. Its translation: CASRTQGANYGYTF.

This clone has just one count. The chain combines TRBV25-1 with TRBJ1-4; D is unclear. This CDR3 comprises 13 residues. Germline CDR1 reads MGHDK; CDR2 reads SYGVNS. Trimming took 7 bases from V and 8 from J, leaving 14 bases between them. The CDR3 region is CASIVKGREKLFF. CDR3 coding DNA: TGTGCCAGCATCGTGAAAGGGCGGGAAAAACTGTTTTTT.

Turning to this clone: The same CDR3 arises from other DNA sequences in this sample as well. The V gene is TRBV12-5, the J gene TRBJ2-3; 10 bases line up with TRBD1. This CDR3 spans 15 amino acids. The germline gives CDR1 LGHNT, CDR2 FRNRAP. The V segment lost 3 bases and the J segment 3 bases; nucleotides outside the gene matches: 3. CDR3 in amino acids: CASGLGTGETDTQYF. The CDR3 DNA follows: TGTGCTAGTGGTTTAGGGACAGGGGAAACAGATACGCAGTATTTT.

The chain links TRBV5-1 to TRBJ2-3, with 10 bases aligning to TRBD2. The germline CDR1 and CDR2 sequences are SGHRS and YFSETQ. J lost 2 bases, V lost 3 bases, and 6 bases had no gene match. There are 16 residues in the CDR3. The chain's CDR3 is CASSYPGLADTDTQYF. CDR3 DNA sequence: TGCGCCAGCAGCTACCCTGGACTAGCGGACACAGATACGCAGTATTTT.

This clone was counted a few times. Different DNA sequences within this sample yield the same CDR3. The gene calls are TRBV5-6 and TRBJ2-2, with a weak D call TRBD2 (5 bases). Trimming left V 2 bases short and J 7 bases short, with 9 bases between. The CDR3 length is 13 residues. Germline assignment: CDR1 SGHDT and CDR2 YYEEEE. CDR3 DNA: TGTGCCAGCAGCTTATACGGGGTCGGGGAGCTGTTTTTT. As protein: CASSLYGVGELFF.

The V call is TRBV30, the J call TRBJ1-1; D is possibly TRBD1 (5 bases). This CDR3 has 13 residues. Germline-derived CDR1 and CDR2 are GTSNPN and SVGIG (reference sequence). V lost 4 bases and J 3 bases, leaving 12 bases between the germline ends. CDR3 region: CAWKRGRDTEAFF. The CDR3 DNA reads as TGTGCCTGGAAGAGGGGAAGGGACACTGAAGCTTTCTTT.

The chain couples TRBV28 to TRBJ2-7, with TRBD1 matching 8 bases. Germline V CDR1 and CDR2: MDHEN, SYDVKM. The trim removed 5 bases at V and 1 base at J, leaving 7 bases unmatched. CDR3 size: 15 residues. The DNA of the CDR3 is TGTGCCAGCAGTATCACCGGGACAGGATCCTACGAGCAGTACTTC. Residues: CASSITGTGSYEQYF. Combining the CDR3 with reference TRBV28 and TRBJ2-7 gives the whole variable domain DVKVTQSSRYLVKRTGEKVFLECVQDMDHENMFWYRQDPGLGLRLIYFSYDVKMKEKGDIPEGYSVSREKKERFSLILESASTNQTSMYLCASSITGTGSYEQYFGPGTRLTVT.

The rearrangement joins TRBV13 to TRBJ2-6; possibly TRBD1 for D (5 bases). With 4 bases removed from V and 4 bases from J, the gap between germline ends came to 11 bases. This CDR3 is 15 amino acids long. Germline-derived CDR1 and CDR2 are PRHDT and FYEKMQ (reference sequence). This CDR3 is CASSSTVAGANVLTF. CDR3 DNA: TGTGCCAGCAGCTCGACAGTCGCCGGGGCCAACGTCCTGACTTTC.

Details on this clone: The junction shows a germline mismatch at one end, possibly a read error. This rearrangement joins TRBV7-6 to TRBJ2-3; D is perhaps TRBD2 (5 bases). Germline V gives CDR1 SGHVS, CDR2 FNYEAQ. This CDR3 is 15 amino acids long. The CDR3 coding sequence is TGTACCAGCAGTCCCGAACCTAGCCTCGCAGATACGCAGTATTTT. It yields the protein CTSSPEPSLADTQYF.

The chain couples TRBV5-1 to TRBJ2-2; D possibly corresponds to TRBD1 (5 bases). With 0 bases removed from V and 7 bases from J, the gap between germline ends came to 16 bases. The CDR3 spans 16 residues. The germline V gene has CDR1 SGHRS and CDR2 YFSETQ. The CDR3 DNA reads TGCGCCAGCAGCTTGGATGGGGCCCCAACGGGCGGGGAGCTGTTTTTT. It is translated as CASSLDGAPTGGELFF.

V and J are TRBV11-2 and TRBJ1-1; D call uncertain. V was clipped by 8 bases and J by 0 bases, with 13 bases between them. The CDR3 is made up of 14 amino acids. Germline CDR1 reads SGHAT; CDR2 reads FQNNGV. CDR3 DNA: TGTGCCAGCGGGCTCAGGAACATGAACACTGAAGCTTTCTTT. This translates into CASGLRNMNTEAFF.

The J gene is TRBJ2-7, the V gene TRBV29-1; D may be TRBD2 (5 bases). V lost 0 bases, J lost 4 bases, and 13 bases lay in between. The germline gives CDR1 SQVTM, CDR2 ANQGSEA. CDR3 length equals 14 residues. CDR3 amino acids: CSVEDPSGIYEQYF. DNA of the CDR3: TGCAGCGTTGAAGATCCATCCGGGATTTACGAGCAGTACTTC.

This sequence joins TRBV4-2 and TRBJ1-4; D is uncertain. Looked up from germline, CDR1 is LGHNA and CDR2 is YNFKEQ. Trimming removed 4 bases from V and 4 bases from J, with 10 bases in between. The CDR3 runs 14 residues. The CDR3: CASSRPPDNEKLFF. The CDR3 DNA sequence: TGTGCCAGCAGCCGCCCGCCCGATAATGAAAAACTGTTTTTT.

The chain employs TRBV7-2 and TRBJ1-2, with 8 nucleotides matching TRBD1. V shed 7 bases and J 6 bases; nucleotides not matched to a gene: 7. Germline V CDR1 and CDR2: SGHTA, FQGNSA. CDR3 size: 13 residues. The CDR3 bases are TGTGCCAGCACATCTCAGGGGGCGCATGGCTACACCTTC. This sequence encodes CASTSQGAHGYTF.

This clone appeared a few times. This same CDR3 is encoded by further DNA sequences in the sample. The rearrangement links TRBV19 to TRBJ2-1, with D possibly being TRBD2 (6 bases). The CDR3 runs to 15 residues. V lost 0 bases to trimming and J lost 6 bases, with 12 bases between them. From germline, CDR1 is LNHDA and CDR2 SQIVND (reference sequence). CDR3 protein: CASSIDWGLSNEQFF. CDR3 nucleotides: TGTGCCAGTAGTATAGATTGGGGACTGAGCAATGAGCAGTTCTTC.

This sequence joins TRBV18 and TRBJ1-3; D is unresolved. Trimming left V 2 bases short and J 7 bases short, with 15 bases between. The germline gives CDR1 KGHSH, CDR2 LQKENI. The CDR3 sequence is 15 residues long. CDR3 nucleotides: TGTGCCAGCTCACCAGAGGTTTTACGTTTGAACACCATATATTTT. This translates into CASSPEVLRLNTIYF.

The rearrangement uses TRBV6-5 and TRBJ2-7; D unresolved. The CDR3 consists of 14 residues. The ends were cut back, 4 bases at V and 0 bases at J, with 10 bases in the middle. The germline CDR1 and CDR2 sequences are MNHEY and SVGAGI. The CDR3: CASSLRLGSYEQYF. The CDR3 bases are TGTGCCAGCAGTTTGAGACTTGGCTCCTACGAGCAGTACTTC.

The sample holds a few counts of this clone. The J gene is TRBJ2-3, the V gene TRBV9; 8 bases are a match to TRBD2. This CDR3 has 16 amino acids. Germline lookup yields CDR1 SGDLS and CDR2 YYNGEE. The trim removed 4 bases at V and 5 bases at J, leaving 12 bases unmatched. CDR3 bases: TGTGCCAGCAGCTCCCGGGGGAGCGGGGGAGGAGATACGCAGTATTTT. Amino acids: CASSSRGSGGGDTQYF.

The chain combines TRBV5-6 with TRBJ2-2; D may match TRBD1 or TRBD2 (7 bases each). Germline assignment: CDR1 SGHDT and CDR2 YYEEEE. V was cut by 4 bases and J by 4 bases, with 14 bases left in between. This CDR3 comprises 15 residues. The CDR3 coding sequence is TGTGCCAGCAGCCGAGCGGGACAGACCACCGGGGAGCTGTTTTTT. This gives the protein CASSRAGQTTGELFF.

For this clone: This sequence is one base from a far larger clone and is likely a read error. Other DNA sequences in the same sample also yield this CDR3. The CDR3, as DNA: TGCGCCAGCAGCAGCCGGGACAGTGAAGCTTTCTTT. Translated: CASSSRDSEAFF. This chain links TRBV5-1 with TRBJ1-1, with 7 bases aligning to TRBD1. The junction had 4 bases not matched to a gene; V was cut back by 4 bases and J by 7 bases. The V gene's germline CDR1 is SGHRS and CDR2 YFSETQ. This CDR3 is 12 amino acids long.

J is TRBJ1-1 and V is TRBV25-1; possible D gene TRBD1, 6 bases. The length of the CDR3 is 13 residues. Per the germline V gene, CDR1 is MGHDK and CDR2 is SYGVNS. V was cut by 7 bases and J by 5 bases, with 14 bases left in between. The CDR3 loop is CASTGGASTEAFF. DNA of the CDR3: TGTGCCAGCACTGGGGGCGCCTCGACTGAAGCTTTCTTT. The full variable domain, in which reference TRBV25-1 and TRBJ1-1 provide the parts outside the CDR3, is EADIYQTPRYLVIGTGKKITLECSQTMGHDKMYWYQQDPGMELHLIHYSYGVNSTEKGDLSSESTVSRIRTEHFPLTLESARPSHTSQYLCASTGGASTEAFFGQGTRLTVV.

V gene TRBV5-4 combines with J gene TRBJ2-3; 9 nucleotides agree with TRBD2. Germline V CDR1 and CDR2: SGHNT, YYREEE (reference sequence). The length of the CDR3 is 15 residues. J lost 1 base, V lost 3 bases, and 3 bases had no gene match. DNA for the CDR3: TGTGCCAGCAGCTCTCTAGCGGGGCGCACAGATACGCAGTATTTT. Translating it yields CASSSLAGRTDTQYF.